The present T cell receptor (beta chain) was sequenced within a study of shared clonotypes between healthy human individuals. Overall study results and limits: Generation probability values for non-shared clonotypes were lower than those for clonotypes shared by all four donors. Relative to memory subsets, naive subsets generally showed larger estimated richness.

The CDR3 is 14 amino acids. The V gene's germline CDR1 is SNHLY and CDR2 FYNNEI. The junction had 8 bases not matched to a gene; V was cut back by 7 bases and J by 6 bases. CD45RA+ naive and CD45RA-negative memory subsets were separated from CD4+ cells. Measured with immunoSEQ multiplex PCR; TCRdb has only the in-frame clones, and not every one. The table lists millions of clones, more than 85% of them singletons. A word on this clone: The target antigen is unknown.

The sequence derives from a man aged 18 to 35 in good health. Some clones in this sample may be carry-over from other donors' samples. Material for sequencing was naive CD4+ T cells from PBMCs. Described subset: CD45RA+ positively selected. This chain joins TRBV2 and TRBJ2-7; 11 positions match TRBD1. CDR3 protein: CASKGQGALGEQYF. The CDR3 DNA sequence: TGTGCCAGCAAAGGACAGGGGGCGTTAGGCGAGCAGTACTTC.